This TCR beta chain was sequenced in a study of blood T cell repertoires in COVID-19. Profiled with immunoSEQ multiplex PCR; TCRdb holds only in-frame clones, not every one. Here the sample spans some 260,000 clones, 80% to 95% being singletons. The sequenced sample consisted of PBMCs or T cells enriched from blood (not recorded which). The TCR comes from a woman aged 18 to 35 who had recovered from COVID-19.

The CDR3 sequence: CASSERGGNSYEQYF. The CDR3 DNA reads TGTGCCAGCAGTGAACGGGGCGGGAACTCCTACGAGCAGTACTTC. The genes are TRBV6-1 and TRBJ2-7; tentatively, D is TRBD2 (6 bases). Germline-derived CDR1 and CDR2 are MNHNS and SASEGT. The CDR3 runs to 15 residues. V was shortened by 2 bases and J by 0 bases, with 11 bases between the two germline ends.